This TCR beta chain derives from a study of tumor and adjacent non-tumor tissue in lung cancer. In the study overall: There were about 12 adenocarcinoma, a couple of squamous cell carcinoma and 1 small cell lung cancer cases. Aged roughly 31 to 80 years, patients included nine to eleven men and about 5 women with stage I to III disease. Study conclusions and caveats: Compared with tumor, normal lung showed significantly lower TCR diversity. Tumor TCR diversity, when higher, was linked to shorter survival.

No cell sorting was done before RNA was extracted from the tissue. The length of the CDR3 is 14 residues. The V end lost 5 bases, the J end lost 4 bases, and 14 bases lay between the germline ends. CDR1 and CDR2 (germline): SGHNT, YENEEA. Three rounds of nested PCR, following a modified ARM-PCR protocol, produced the TCRbeta library. TCRdb itself ran the multiplex PCR reads through MiXCR, one entry per CDR3 protein. There are about 93,000 distinct CDR3 sequences in the sample; roughly 70% occur only once, and approximately 20% lies in the top ten. Turning to this clonotype: Its cognate antigen is unknown.

The sequencing input was lung tumor tissue. The receptor's source is a man in his sixties with non-small cell lung cancer. The chain employs TRBV11-3 and TRBJ2-5; unclear D gene. CDR3 in amino acids: CASSETTWAETQYF. In DNA form, the CDR3 reads TGTGCCAGCAGCGAGACCACCTGGGCAGAGACCCAGTACTTC.